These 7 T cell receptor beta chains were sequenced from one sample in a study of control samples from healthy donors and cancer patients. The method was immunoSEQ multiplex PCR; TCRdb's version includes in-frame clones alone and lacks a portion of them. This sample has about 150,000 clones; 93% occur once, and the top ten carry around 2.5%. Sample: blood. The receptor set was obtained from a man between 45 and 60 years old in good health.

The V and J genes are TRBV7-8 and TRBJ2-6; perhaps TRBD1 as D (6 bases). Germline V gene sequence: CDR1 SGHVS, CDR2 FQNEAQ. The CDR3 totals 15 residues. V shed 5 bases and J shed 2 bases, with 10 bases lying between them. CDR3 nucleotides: TGTGCCAGCAGCCCAAACAGGGCTGGGGCCAACGTCCTGACTTTC. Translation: CASSPNRAGANVLTF. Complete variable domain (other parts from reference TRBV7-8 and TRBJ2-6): GAGVSQSPRYKVAKRGQDVALRCDPISGHVSLFWYQQALGQGPEFLTYFQNEAQLDKSGLPSDRFFAERPEGSVSTLKIQRTQQEDSAVYLCASSPNRAGANVLTFGAGSRLTVL.

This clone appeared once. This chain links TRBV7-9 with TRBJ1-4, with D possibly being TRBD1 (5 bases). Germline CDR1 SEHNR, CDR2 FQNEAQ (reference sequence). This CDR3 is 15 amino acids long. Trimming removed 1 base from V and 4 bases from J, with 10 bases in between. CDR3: CASSLGTGGNEKLFF. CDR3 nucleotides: TGTGCCAGCAGCTTAGGCACAGGCGGTAATGAAAAACTGTTTTTT.

The CDR3 loop reads CASSPSSGAGGSYEQYF. The CDR3 DNA is TGTGCCAGCAGCCCGTCGAGTGGAGCGGGAGGTTCCTACGAGCAGTACTTC. The V call is TRBV11-2, the J call TRBJ2-7; 9 nucleotides match TRBD2. After removal of 5 bases from V and 1 base from J, the junction contained 12 bases not matched to a gene. The germline V gene encodes CDR1 SGHAT and CDR2 FQNNGV. The length of the CDR3 is 17 residues.

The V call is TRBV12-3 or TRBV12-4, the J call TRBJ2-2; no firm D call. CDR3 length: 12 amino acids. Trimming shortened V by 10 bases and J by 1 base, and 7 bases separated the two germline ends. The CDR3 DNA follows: TGTGCCATCGACAAGAACACCGGGGAGCTGTTTTTT. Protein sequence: CAIDKNTGELFF.

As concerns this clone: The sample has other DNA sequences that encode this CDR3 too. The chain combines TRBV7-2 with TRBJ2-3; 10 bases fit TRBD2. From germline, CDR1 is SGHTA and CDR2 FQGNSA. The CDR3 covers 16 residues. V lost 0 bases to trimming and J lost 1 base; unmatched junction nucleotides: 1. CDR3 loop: CASSLALAGGTDTQYF. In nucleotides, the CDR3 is TGTGCCAGCAGCTTAGCCCTAGCGGGGGGCACAGATACGCAGTATTTT.

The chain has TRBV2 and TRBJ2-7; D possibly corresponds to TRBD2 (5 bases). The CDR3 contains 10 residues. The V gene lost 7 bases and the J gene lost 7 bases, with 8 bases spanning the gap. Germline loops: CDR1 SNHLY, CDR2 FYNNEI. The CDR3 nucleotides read TGTGCCAGCACCGGAGGAGAGCAGTACTTC. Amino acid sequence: CASTGGEQYF.

CDR3 protein: CASSQEASNSPLHF. CDR3 coding DNA: TGTGCCAGCAGCCAAGAGGCCAGTAATTCACCCCTCCACTTT. The chain carries TRBV14 and TRBJ1-6; no firm D call. The CDR3 loop spans 14 amino acids. Germline V gene data show CDR1 as SGHDN and CDR2 as FVKESK. Trimming removed 0 bases at V and 6 bases at J, with 6 bases between.